Below are 5 T cell receptor beta chains sequenced from a single sample in a study of tumor-infiltrating lymphocytes in oesophageal squamous cell carcinoma (dated by TCRdb to the mid-2010s). The library was produced with PCR. The reads were generated on an Illumina HiSeq 2000. TCRdb itself trimmed the public reads at Q25 with fastp, ran MiXCR and retained productive beta chains. Rows are unified per CDR3 protein, each entry keeping the most common DNA and genes. For this sample the table gives 20,000 to 25,000 distinct CDR3 sequences, of which 36% were detected only once. The ten largest account for about 12% of the sample. The sequencing input was esophageal tumor tissue. These receptors all stem from a male donor with esophageal squamous cell carcinoma.

By sample share, this clonotype is medium-sized (0.01 to 0.1%). The chain employs TRBV6-1 and TRBJ1-2; 9 nucleotides line up with TRBD1. Trimming at V came to 4 bases and at J to 5 bases, leaving 2 bases not matched to a gene. CDR1 is MNHNS and CDR2 is SASEGT in the germline V gene. This CDR3 is built from 13 residues. CDR3: CASSVGTGYGYTF. As DNA, the CDR3 is TGTGCCAGCAGTGTCGGGACAGGGTATGGCTACACCTTC.

There are a few counts of this clonotype. The CDR3 DNA follows: TGCGCCAGCAGTCACACCCAAACAGGTATCACTGGGGCCAACGTCCTGACTTTC. Translated: CASSHTQTGITGANVLTF. The chain is built from TRBV5-1 and TRBJ2-6, with D perhaps TRBD1 (5 bases). This CDR3 comprises 18 residues. Germline-derived CDR1 and CDR2 are SGHRS and YFSETQ. Trimming took off 5 bases at V and 2 bases at J, with 20 bases between the two ends. Full variable domain (rest looked up from reference TRBV5-1 and TRBJ2-6): KAGVTQTPRYLIKTRGQQVTLSCSPISGHRSVSWYQQTPGQGLQFLFEYFSETQRNKGNFPGRFSGRQFSNSRSEMNVSTLELGDSALYLCASSHTQTGITGANVLTFGAGSRLTVL.

The chain has TRBV19 and TRBJ2-1, with 13 positions matching TRBD2. The CDR3 is 15 amino acids. In germline, CDR1 is LNHDA, CDR2 SQIVND (reference sequence). With V trimmed by 4 bases and J by 8 bases, 5 bases remained unmatched. CDR3: CASSRGLAGLDEQFF. The CDR3 DNA reads as TGTGCCAGTAGTAGGGGACTAGCGGGATTGGATGAGCAGTTCTTC.

Many counts were recorded for this clonotype. V and J are TRBV6-1 and TRBJ1-5; TRBD1 might be the D (6 bases). Deletions cut 8 bases from V and 4 bases from J, with 18 bases between. Germline V CDR1 and CDR2: MNHNS, SASEGT. The CDR3 covers 15 residues. The chain's CDR3 is CASRGAGAGNQPQHF. The CDR3 DNA reads as TGTGCCAGCCGGGGAGCGGGGGCCGGGAATCAGCCCCAGCATTTT.

This clonotype was detected many times. The chain recombines TRBV10-1 with TRBJ2-1; 11 nucleotides match TRBD2. Germline CDR1 reads WNHNN; CDR2 reads SYGVQD (reference sequence). CDR3 size: 15 residues. Trimming at V came to 4 bases and at J to 4 bases, leaving 3 bases not matched to a gene. The CDR3: CASSGGTSGYNEQFF. CDR3 nucleotides: TGCGCCAGCAGTGGGGGGACTAGCGGATACAATGAGCAGTTCTTC.